This TCR beta chain was found in a study of T cells in Graves' hyperthyroidism and ophthalmopathy (dated by TCRdb to about 2019). For the wider study: Peripheral blood was collected at initial diagnosis, before any treatment. To identify TCR V-J signatures that set the groups apart, the researchers used a discovery cohort of 100 patients, made up of 40 to 45 with Graves' ophthalmopathy and some 56 with stable Graves' hyperthyroidism. Prospective prediction of ophthalmopathy was tested in an independent validation cohort of 18 to 20 hyperthyroidism patients and 15 to 17 patients who later progressed to ophthalmopathy. For training and testing, the roughly 100 patients in the discovery cohort were randomly divided in a 7:3 ratio. The study also compared thyroid tissue and blood T-cell repertoires from roughly six Graves' hyperthyroidism patients. After sampling, hyperthyroidism patients received methimazole starting at 30 mg daily, and ophthalmopathy patients received high-dose intravenous methylprednisolone. According to the paper, TCR Vbeta CDR3 sequencing was carried out on 135 peripheral blood samples, which came from 40 to 45 ophthalmopathy, approximately 72 hyperthyroidism and roughly 17 progressor patients.

Graves' hyperthyroidism was defined as stable when no progression to ophthalmopathy occurred over 18 months of follow-up. Hyperthyroidism patients were newly diagnosed, with disease duration under 2 months, and aged 18 to 65 years. Exclusion was applied to patients with uncontrolled infections, other autoimmune diseases, pregnancy or lactation. Diagnoses were based on clinical symptoms, serum thyroxine and TRAb, thyroid ultrasound and orbital computed tomography. PBMCs were separated from 10 ml of fresh peripheral blood using Ficoll-Paque density gradient centrifugation. Total RNA was extracted with Trizol reagent, and quality was checked on an Agilent 2100 Bioanalyzer. Study-level results and caveats: Ophthalmopathy was separated from stable hyperthyroidism by a 13 V-J signature model, with approximately 89% sensitivity and roughly 84% specificity obtained in cross-validation and 80%/75% obtained in testing. In validation, the model predicted progression to ophthalmopathy with over 65% sensitivity and roughly 75% specificity, a median of 6.5 months before onset. No statistical method was used to fix the sample size in advance, and group allocation was not hidden from the investigators. Blood samples also contained most of the expanded thyroid clonotypes (frequency above 0.001), which suggests that blood repertoires may reflect thyroid immune responses.

The TCR beta CDR3 regions were amplified from the RNA transcripts. The TCR CDR3 was subjected to a first round of RT-PCR using the HTBI primer set and the Qiagen OneStep RT-PCR kit. A second multiplex PCR round built the libraries, followed by size selection and purification. Paired-end sequencing of the libraries was performed with 100 bp reads on an Illumina HiSeq2000. Processing in the source paper ran as follows. SOAPnuke was used to process the raw data, throwing out any read that contained adapters or uncalled bases, had a mean Phred below 15, or lacked an exact constant-primer or identifier match. High-quality paired reads were merged using COPE v1.2.5, and each unique nucleotide sequence was defined as a clonotype. Clonotypes were aligned to IMGT TRBV, TRBD and TRBJ reference segments using MiTCR v1.1. Analysis was restricted to V-J combinations with a frequency above 0.0001, which covered 99.2% of repertoires. The TCS score was defined as the ratio of F50 (clonal expansion) to E x V (chaos), calculated using BLOSUM62-based TCRdist between CDR3 peptides within each V-J. Welch's t-statistics and random forest reduced roughly 530 V-J features to 10 to 15, which were used in a naive Bayes classifier (R e1071). Using fastp at Q25 and MiXCR, TCRdb reprocessed the public reads and kept productive beta chains. Duplicate CDR3 protein sequences are folded into a single record with the most common DNA and genes. The V and J calls and clone size come from TCRdb's table, not from the authors' own analysis. Within this sample are approximately 300,000 distinct CDR3 sequences, with about 15% of them counted one time only. 33% of the sample rests with the top ten.

This clonotype was counted at least ten times. Its specific antigen is unknown. No clone much larger than this one lies a single base away; base qualities are absent. The CDR3, from cysteine to phenylalanine, totals 15 residues. Of the read, only the CDR3 DNA is kept; its 45 bases are in frame from base 1. According to the germline V gene, CDR1 reads MDHEN and CDR2 reads SYDVKM. Deletion took 2 bases off V and 6 bases off J, with a span of 17 bases between the germline ends. The sequence was obtained from a young man with Graves' hyperthyroidism. Here the chain combines TRBV28 and TRBJ2-7, and perhaps TRBD2 as D gene, on 6 matching bases. The sample was blood. The CDR3 protein sequence reads: CASSLQEGGPAEQYF. The sequenced DNA is TGTGCCAGCAGTTTACAGGAGGGCGGGCCAGCCGAGCAGTACTTC.